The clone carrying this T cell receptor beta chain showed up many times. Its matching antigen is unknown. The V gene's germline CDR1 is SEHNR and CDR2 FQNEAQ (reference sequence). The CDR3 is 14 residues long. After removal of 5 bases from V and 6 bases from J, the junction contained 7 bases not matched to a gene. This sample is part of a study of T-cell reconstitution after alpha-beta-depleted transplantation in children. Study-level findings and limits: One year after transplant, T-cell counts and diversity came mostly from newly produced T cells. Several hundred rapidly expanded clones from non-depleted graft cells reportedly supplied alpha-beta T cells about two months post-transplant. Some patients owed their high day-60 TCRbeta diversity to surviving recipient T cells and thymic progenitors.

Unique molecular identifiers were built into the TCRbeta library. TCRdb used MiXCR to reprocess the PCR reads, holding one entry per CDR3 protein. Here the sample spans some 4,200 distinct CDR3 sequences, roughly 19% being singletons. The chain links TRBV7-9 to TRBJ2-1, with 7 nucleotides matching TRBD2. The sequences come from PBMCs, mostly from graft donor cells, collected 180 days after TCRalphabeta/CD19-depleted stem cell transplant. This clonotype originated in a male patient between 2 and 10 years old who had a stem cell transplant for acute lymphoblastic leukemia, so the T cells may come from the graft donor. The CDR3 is CASSGRDEGNEQFF. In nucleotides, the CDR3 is TGTGCCAGCAGCGGGAGGGATGAGGGCAATGAGCAGTTCTTC.